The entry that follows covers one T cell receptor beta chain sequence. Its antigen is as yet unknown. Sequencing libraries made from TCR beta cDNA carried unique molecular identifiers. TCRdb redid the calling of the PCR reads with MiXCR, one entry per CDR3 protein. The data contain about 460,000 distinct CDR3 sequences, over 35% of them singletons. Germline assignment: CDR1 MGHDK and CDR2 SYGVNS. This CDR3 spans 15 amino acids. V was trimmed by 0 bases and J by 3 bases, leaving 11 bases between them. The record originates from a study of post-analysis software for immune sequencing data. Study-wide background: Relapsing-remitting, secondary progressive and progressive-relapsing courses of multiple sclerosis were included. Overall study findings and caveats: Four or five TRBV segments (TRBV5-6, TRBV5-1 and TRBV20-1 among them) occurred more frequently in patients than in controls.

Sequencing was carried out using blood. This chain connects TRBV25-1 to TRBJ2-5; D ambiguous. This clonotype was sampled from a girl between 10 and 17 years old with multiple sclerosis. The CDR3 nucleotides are TGTGCCAGCAGTGAATACAGGACCTTTAAAGAGACCCAGTACTTC. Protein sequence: CASSEYRTFKETQYF.